The 31 T cell receptor beta chains listed next were all sequenced from one sample in a study of OX40 agonist ivuxolimab in advanced cancers. Libraries were prepared by immunoSEQ multiplex PCR; TCRdb keeps only in-frame clonotypes and omits some of them. The sample records some 50,000 clones, approximately 82% being singletons. Sequenced material: CD4+ or CD8+ T cells sorted from blood, taken in a trial of the OX40 agonist ivuxolimab. Source of these receptors: an adult with an advanced solid tumor such as melanoma, head and neck, liver or kidney cancer.

This clone has only a few counts. In nucleotides, the CDR3 is TGTGCCAGCAGTACTACGGCCGAGCAGTACTTC. This translates into CASSTTAEQYF. V gene TRBV6-6 combines with J gene TRBJ2-7, with D uncertain. V was pared by 5 bases and J by 6 bases, with 8 bases between. The CDR3 is 11 amino acids. Germline V lookup: CDR1 MNHNY, CDR2 SVGAGI (reference sequence).

Only a few counts were recorded for this clone. The chain links TRBV19 to TRBJ1-2, with 8 bases matching TRBD1. The CDR3 has 13 amino acids. CDR1 and CDR2 (germline): LNHDA, SQIVND (reference sequence). V trimming: 11 bases; J trimming: 4 bases; junction bases outside the gene matches: 9. CDR3 sequence reads: CASTGRGLYGYTF. The CDR3 DNA reads TGTGCCTCAACGGGCAGGGGGCTCTATGGCTACACCTTC.

This clone was detected a few times. The chain carries TRBV7-9 and TRBJ2-7; D is uncertain. The CDR3 sequence is 15 residues long. Germline CDR1 reads SEHNR; CDR2 reads FQNEAQ (reference sequence). The V gene lost 1 base and the J gene lost 0 bases, with 10 bases spanning the gap. Written as DNA, the CDR3 is TGTGCCAGCAGCTTAGGCCCCTCGAGCTCCTACGAGCAGTACTTC. It yields the protein CASSLGPSSSYEQYF.

The rearrangement links TRBV10-3 to TRBJ1-6; tentatively, D is TRBD1 (5 bases). The CDR3 loop spans 14 amino acids. Trimming took 7 bases from V and 6 from J, leaving 13 bases between them. Germline CDR1 is ENHRY and CDR2 is SYGVKD. The CDR3 DNA reads TGTGCCATCAATCCAGGGACTTTTAATTCACCCCTCCACTTT. It yields the protein CAINPGTFNSPLHF.

V is TRBV5-1 and J is TRBJ2-2; 12 bases fit TRBD2. Trimming cost V 3 bases and J 7 bases; bases outside gene matches: 7. Per the germline V gene, CDR1 is SGHRS and CDR2 is YFSETQ. The CDR3 sequence is 16 residues long. CDR3 amino acids: CASSSLLAGGIGELFF. The CDR3 nucleotides are TGCGCCAGCAGCTCACTACTAGCGGGAGGTATCGGGGAGCTGTTTTTT.

This chain uses TRBV7-8 with TRBJ2-7; D perhaps matches TRBD1 (6 bases). Looked up from germline, CDR1 is SGHVS and CDR2 is FQNEAQ. The CDR3 runs to 15 residues. Trimming stripped 4 bases from V and 1 base from J, with 14 bases between. CDR3 nucleotides: TGTGCCAGCAGCTCCCAGGGGTCCTTTTCCTACGAGCAGTACTTC. Translating gives CASSSQGSFSYEQYF.

J is TRBJ2-3 and V is TRBV5-1, with 9 bases that match TRBD1. The CDR3 is made up of 16 amino acids. The ends lost 4 bases at V and 3 bases at J; junction bases unmatched: 9. The germline V gene encodes CDR1 SGHRS and CDR2 YFSETQ. Written as DNA, the CDR3 is TGCGCCAGCAGCCTCGGACAGGGGAAGAGTACAGATACGCAGTATTTT. This encodes CASSLGQGKSTDTQYF.

The chain recombines TRBV9 with TRBJ2-7; 7 bases are shared with TRBD1. V shed 2 bases, J shed 0 bases, and the junction held 2 bases outside the gene matches. The germline gives CDR1 SGDLS, CDR2 YYNGEE. This CDR3 is built from 14 residues. The CDR3 sequence is CASSVGDSSYEQYF. CDR3 bases: TGTGCCAGCAGCGTGGGGGACAGCTCCTACGAGCAGTACTTC.

The sample holds one count of this clone. This sequence joins TRBV5-4 and TRBJ2-1; D might be TRBD2 (6 bases). Germline CDR1 reads SGHNT; CDR2 reads YYREEE (reference sequence). This CDR3 is built from 17 residues. The V and J ends lost 4 bases and 6 bases respectively, with 23 bases between them. The CDR3 is CASSAGGARGSSNEQFF. The CDR3 DNA reads as TGTGCCAGCAGCGCCGGGGGAGCTAGAGGTTCATCCAATGAGCAGTTCTTC.

The DNA of the CDR3 is TGTGCCAGCAGCTTGTTGACATACTATGGCTACACCTTC. This codes for CASSLLTYYGYTF. This sequence joins TRBV5-6 and TRBJ1-2; D unclear. The CDR3 is 13 amino acids. V lost 1 base to trimming and J lost 3 bases, with 7 bases between them. Looked up from germline, CDR1 is SGHDT and CDR2 is YYEEEE.

The chain joins TRBV2 to TRBJ1-6; 8 bases map to TRBD1. The CDR3 spans 15 residues. The germline V gene encodes CDR1 SNHLY and CDR2 FYNNEI. The V segment lost 1 base and the J segment 9 bases; nucleotides outside the gene matches: 5. In DNA, the CDR3 is TGTGCCAGCAGTGAAGAGCAGGGGGCGGGTTCACCCCTCCACTTT. Translated, it gives CASSEEQGAGSPLHF.

V is TRBV10-3 and J is TRBJ2-2, with D uncertain. CDR1 and CDR2 from the germline V gene are ENHRY and SYGVKD. The CDR3 runs 12 residues. V was pared by 4 bases and J by 1 base, with 1 base between. This CDR3 reads CAISVNTGELFF. The CDR3, as DNA: TGTGCCATCAGTGTGAACACCGGGGAGCTGTTTTTT.

This clone was detected a few times. The chain has TRBV6-6 and TRBJ2-2; no clear D gene. Per germline, CDR1 MNHNY and CDR2 SVGAGI (reference sequence). The CDR3 spans 16 residues. Trimming left V 9 bases short and J 4 bases short, with 21 bases between. CDR3 DNA: TGTGCCAGTCTCTTAGGGCTAGACCTGCCCACCGGGGAGCTGTTTTTT. Translating gives CASLLGLDLPTGELFF.

The V gene is TRBV9, the J gene TRBJ2-2; D is unclear. CDR1 is SGDLS and CDR2 is YYNGEE in the germline V gene. CDR3 length: 13 residues. Deletions cut 4 bases from V and 7 bases from J, with 11 bases between. CDR3 amino acids: CASSSRYVGELFF. CDR3 sequence (DNA): TGTGCCAGCAGCTCTAGGTACGTCGGGGAGCTGTTTTTT.

This chain joins TRBV4-1 and TRBJ1-4; 8 bases align to TRBD1. CDR1 and CDR2 (germline): MGHRA, YSYEKL. The V and J ends lost 4 bases and 4 bases, in that order; junction bases with no gene match: 5. The CDR3 has 15 amino acids. The CDR3 bases are TGCGCCAGCAGCCGCCCGGGACAGGATAATGAAAAACTGTTTTTT. Translation: CASSRPGQDNEKLFF.

V and J are TRBV5-8 and TRBJ2-3, with 10 bases matching TRBD1. V gave up 4 bases and J gave up 6 bases; unmatched junction bases: 11. This CDR3 is built from 16 residues. Germline assignment: CDR1 SGHTS and CDR2 YDEGEE. CDR3 DNA: TGTGCCAGCAGCCCGACGACGACAGGGGGCGCGGATACGCAGTATTTT. The encoded protein is CASSPTTTGGADTQYF.

This clone has just a few counts. The sample carries other DNA sequences with the same CDR3. The J gene is TRBJ2-5, the V gene TRBV29-1; D is ambiguous. CDR1 is SQVTM, CDR2 ANQGSEA, per germline. The CDR3 length is 13 residues. The ends were cut back, 4 bases at V and 3 bases at J, with 12 bases in the middle. The CDR3 nucleotides read TGCAGCGTTGTTAACTCAATTAAAGAGACCCAGTACTTC. Its protein is CSVVNSIKETQYF. Variable domain in full (rest from reference TRBV29-1 and TRBJ2-5): SAVISQKPSRDICQRGTSLTIQCQVDSQVTMMFWYRQQPGQSLTLIATANQGSEATYESGFVIDKFPISRPNLTFSTLTVSNMSPEDSSIYLCSVVNSIKETQYFGPGTRLLVL.

This clone was seen a single time. The chain uses TRBV19 and TRBJ1-1; 7 nucleotides match TRBD1. The CDR3 covers 16 residues. Germline trimming cut 9 bases from V and 7 bases from J; bases unmatched to any gene: 20. The germline gives CDR1 LNHDA, CDR2 SQIVND (reference sequence). The CDR3 nucleotides are TGTGCCAGCACACAGGGGAAGATGCAGGGGAGTTTTGAAGCTTTCTTT. Protein sequence: CASTQGKMQGSFEAFF.

The CDR3 sequence is CASSKKGGALAGGSYNEQFF. The CDR3 coding sequence is TGTGCCAGCAGCAAAAAAGGGGGGGCACTAGCGGGAGGCTCCTACAATGAGCAGTTCTTC. This rearrangement joins TRBV21-1 to TRBJ2-1; TRBD2 is taken as the D call from the table, unchecked against the DNA. TRBV21-1 is listed as a pseudogene. The CDR3 runs to 20 residues.

This clone was detected only a few times. The V gene is TRBV19, the J gene TRBJ1-1; D unclear. The V end lost 5 bases, the J end lost 5 bases, and 15 bases lay between the germline ends. This CDR3 has 14 residues. Germline CDR1 is LNHDA and CDR2 is SQIVND (reference sequence). CDR3 nucleotide sequence: TGTGCCAGTAGTGACGCCCTACGGAGGACTGAAGCTTTCTTT. This sequence encodes CASSDALRRTEAFF.

The chain couples TRBV4-3 to TRBJ1-1; no clear D. Deletions cut 0 bases from V and 10 bases from J, with 12 bases between. This CDR3 is 13 amino acids long. CDR1 and CDR2 from the germline V gene are LGHNA and YSLEER. As DNA, the CDR3 is TGCGCCAGCAGCCAAGAACGGGTCGGGCGAGCTTTCTTT. It yields the protein CASSQERVGRAFF.

The chain joins TRBV6-6 to TRBJ1-2; 7 bases fit TRBD1. The trim removed 7 bases at V and 2 bases at J, leaving 10 bases unmatched. Germline V gene lookup returns CDR1 MNHNY and CDR2 SVGAGI (reference sequence). The CDR3 has 15 amino acids. CDR3 in DNA: TGTGCCAGCACCAGAACCCCGGGACAGAACTATGGCTACACCTTC. Translating it yields CASTRTPGQNYGYTF.

Of note for this clone: Relative to the germline gene, one junction end is altered; a read error may explain this. This chain links TRBV7-2 with TRBJ2-7; 7 bases align to TRBD2. Germline V gene data show CDR1 as SGHTA and CDR2 as FQGNSA. The CDR3 is made up of 15 amino acids. The CDR3 DNA follows: TGCGCCAGCAGCCAAGAAGGACGGGGGGACTACGAGCAGTACTTC. Translation: CASSQEGRGDYEQYF. The full variable domain, rest sourced from reference TRBV7-2 and TRBJ2-7, is GAGVSQSPSNKVTEKGKDVELRCDPISGHTALYWYRQSLGQGLEFLIYFQGNSAPDKSGLPSDRFSAERTGGSVSTLTIQRTQQEDSAVYLCASSQEGRGDYEQYFGPGTRLTVT.

J is TRBJ2-7 and V is TRBV7-2, with TRBD2 matching over 8 bases. Germline V gene data show CDR1 as SGHTA and CDR2 as FQGNSA. V was clipped by 0 bases and J by 2 bases; unmatched bases: 9. This CDR3 region has 17 residues. CDR3 in amino acids: CASSLAAQRGSTYEQYF. The CDR3 DNA follows: TGTGCCAGCAGCTTAGCGGCCCAGCGGGGGAGCACCTACGAGCAGTACTTC. Combining the CDR3 with reference TRBV7-2 and TRBJ2-7 gives the whole variable domain GAGVSQSPSNKVTEKGKDVELRCDPISGHTALYWYRQSLGQGLEFLIYFQGNSAPDKSGLPSDRFSAERTGGSVSTLTIQRTQQEDSAVYLCASSLAAQRGSTYEQYFGPGTRLTVT.

This clone has more than one count but fewer than ten. The rearrangement links TRBV7-6 to TRBJ2-3, with D possibly being TRBD2 (7 bases). V shed 1 base and J shed 6 bases, with 14 bases lying between them. CDR3 length equals 15 residues. Per the germline V gene, CDR1 is SGHVS and CDR2 is FNYEAQ. CDR3 region: CASSLVIRGGDTQYF. The CDR3 nucleotides are TGTGCCAGCAGCTTAGTGATTCGCGGGGGCGATACGCAGTATTTT.

The rearrangement links TRBV5-8 to TRBJ2-1; perhaps TRBD1 as D (5 bases). Germline CDR1 reads SGHTS; CDR2 reads YDEGEE. The V gene lost 4 bases and the J gene lost 3 bases, with 8 bases spanning the gap. This CDR3 has 13 amino acids. CDR3 sequence reads: CASSRTHYNEQFF. The CDR3 region has the DNA TGTGCCAGCAGCAGGACACACTACAATGAGCAGTTCTTC.

The chain combines TRBV30 with TRBJ1-2; 9 bases are shared with TRBD1. The length of the CDR3 is 16 residues. CDR1 GTSNPN and CDR2 SVGIG come from the germline V gene (reference sequence). Trimming at V came to 8 bases and at J to 4 bases, leaving 17 bases not matched to a gene. CDR3 residues: CAEVQGQGPFFYGYTF. The DNA of the CDR3 is TGTGCCGAGGTGCAGGGACAGGGCCCCTTTTTCTATGGCTACACCTTC.

This chain joins TRBV6-6 and TRBJ1-1; D not certain. The CDR3 runs 14 residues. Germline V lookup: CDR1 MNHNY, CDR2 SVGAGI (reference sequence). Trimming pared 6 bases from V and 0 bases from J, leaving 11 bases between. Here the CDR3 DNA reads TGTGCCAGCAGCCCCGGACGGATGAACACTGAAGCTTTCTTT. Translated, it gives CASSPGRMNTEAFF.

V usage is TRBV5-1 and J usage is TRBJ2-5, with TRBD2 matching 8 bases. CDR3 length equals 13 residues. Germline V gene sequence: CDR1 SGHRS, CDR2 YFSETQ. With V trimmed by 4 bases and J by 5 bases, 4 bases remained unmatched. Written as DNA, the CDR3 is TGCGCCAGCAGCCGGGGGGGTATGGAGACCCAGTACTTC. Translating it yields CASSRGGMETQYF.

This chain joins TRBV4-3 and TRBJ1-2; maybe TRBD1 (6 bases). The CDR3 totals 14 residues. Trimming took off 0 bases at V and 6 bases at J, with 11 bases between the two ends. CDR1 and CDR2 from the germline V gene are LGHNA and YSLEER. The CDR3 here is CASSQETGRDGYTF. The CDR3 DNA is TGCGCCAGCAGCCAAGAAACAGGGAGGGATGGCTACACCTTC.

The chain has TRBV29-1 and TRBJ2-7, with a weak D call TRBD2 (8 bases). Germline loops: CDR1 SQVTM, CDR2 ANQGSEA. V was clipped by 5 bases and J by 2 bases, with 13 bases between them. The CDR3 loop spans 13 amino acids. The CDR3 here is CSVRGGTAYEQYF. The CDR3 DNA is TGCAGCGTTCGCGGGGGGACAGCCTACGAGCAGTACTTC.